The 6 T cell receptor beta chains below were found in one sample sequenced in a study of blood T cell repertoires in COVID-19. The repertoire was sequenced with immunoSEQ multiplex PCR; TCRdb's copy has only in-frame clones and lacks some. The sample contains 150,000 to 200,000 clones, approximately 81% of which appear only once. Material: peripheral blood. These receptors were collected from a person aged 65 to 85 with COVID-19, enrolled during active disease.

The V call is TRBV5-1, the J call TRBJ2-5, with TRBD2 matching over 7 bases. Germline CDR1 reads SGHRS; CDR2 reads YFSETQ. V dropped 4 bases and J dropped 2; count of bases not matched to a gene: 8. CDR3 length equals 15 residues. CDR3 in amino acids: CASSPRSGAQETQYF. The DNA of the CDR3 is TGCGCCAGCAGCCCACGGAGCGGGGCGCAAGAGACCCAGTACTTC.

As DNA, the CDR3 is TGCGCCAGCAGCCAAGAGCGCGGGCACTATGAGCAGTTCTTC. Protein: CASSQERGHYEQFF. This chain joins TRBV4-3 and TRBJ2-1, with D possibly being TRBD2 (5 bases). The CDR3 contains 14 residues. Germline V CDR1 and CDR2: LGHNA, YSLEER. Trimming shortened V by 0 bases and J by 8 bases, and 11 bases separated the two germline ends.

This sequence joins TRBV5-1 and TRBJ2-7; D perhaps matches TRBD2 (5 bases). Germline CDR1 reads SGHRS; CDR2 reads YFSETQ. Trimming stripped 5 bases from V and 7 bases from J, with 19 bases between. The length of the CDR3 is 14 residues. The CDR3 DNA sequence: TGCGCCAGCAGGGGTAATAGCGAAGATCGTGAGCAGTACTTC. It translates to CASRGNSEDREQYF.

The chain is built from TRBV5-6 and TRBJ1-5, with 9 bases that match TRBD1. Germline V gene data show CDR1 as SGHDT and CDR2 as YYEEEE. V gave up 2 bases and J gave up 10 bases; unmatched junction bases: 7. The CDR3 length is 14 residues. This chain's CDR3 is CASSLNRGPTPQHF. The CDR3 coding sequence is TGTGCCAGCAGCTTAAACAGGGGGCCCACCCCCCAGCATTTT.

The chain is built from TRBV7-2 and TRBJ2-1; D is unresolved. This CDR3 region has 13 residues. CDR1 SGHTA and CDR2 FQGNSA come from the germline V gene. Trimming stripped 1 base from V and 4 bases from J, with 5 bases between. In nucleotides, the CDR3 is TGTGCCAGCAGCTTAGGCGATTACAATGAGCAGTTCTTC. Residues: CASSLGDYNEQFF.

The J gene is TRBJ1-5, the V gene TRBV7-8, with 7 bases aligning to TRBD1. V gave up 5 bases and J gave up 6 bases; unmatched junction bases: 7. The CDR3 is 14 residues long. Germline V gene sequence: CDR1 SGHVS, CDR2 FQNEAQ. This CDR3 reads CASSRDRAGQPQHF. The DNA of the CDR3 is TGTGCCAGCAGCCGAGACAGGGCTGGTCAGCCCCAGCATTTT.